The entry below gives a single TCR beta chain sequence along with its context. Antigen unknown. This sample was included in a study of T cell responses to AZD1222 COVID-19 vaccine. The germline V gene has CDR1 SGHRS and CDR2 YFSETQ. Trimming removed 0 bases at V and 2 bases at J, with 8 bases between. This CDR3 is 14 amino acids long. The repertoire was sequenced with immunoSEQ multiplex PCR; TCRdb's copy has only in-frame clones and lacks some. Of about 120,000 clones in the sample, around 87% were seen once. Study observations and caveats: Only a handful of people who got AZD1222 tested seropositive at baseline.

The chain couples TRBV5-1 to TRBJ1-2; D remains unclear. The starting material was peripheral blood, obtained on day 0 of AZD1222 vaccination. The TCR originated in an adult in good health. The CDR3 spells CASSLGRENYGYTF. Here the CDR3 DNA reads TGCGCCAGCAGCTTGGGAAGGGAAAACTATGGCTACACCTTC.